This is a list of T cell receptor beta chains from one sample in a study of control samples from healthy donors and cancer patients. Method: immunoSEQ multiplex PCR; TCRdb's copy keeps in-frame clones and lacks some. The sample has about 130,000 clones, roughly 84% seen once. Sequences were obtained from blood. The receptors originated from a man in his late teens or twenties in good health. CDR3s include the opening cysteine and the closing phenylalanine or tryptophan. A D gene is named only where the DNA matches it firmly. Clone size is given for some rows only: seen once, a few or many times, or a class if the clone is expanded.

>16|TRBJ2-1|.|TRBD2|TRBV10-3
CAISGSGGRSYNEQFF
TGTGCCATCAGTGGGTCCGGCGGGAGATCCTACAATGAGCAGTTCTTC
>15|TRBJ2-1|.|.|TRBV27
CASSFVGGSYNEQFF
TGTGCCAGCAGCTTCGTTGGGGGCTCCTACAATGAGCAGTTCTTC
>14|TRBJ1-1|few|.|TRBV7-9
CASSLYRANTEAFF
TGTGCCAGCAGCTTATATCGGGCTAACACTGAAGCTTTCTTT
>16|TRBJ1-4|.|.|TRBV27
CASSLLARATNEKLFF
TGTGCCAGCAGTTTGCTGGCGCGGGCAACTAATGAAAAACTGTTTTTT
>18|TRBJ1-6|.|.|TRBV5-6
CASSLGLQANTYNSPLHF
TGTGCCAGCAGCTTAGGGCTACAGGCGAACACCTATAATTCACCCCTCCACTTT
>13|TRBJ1-1|.|.|TRBV10-3
CAITLDRDTEAFF
TGTGCCATCACCCTGGACAGAGACACTGAAGCTTTCTTT
>15|TRBJ1-1|once|.|TRBV7-3
CASSPSASLNTEAFF
TGTGCCAGCAGCCCGTCCGCCAGCTTAAACACTGAAGCTTTCTTT
>14|TRBJ2-5|.|TRBD2|TRBV9
CASSRTSVQETQYF
TGTGCCAGCAGCAGAACTAGCGTCCAAGAGACCCAGTACTTC
>17|TRBJ2-7|once|.|TRBV18
CASSPPRLRGITYEQYF
TGTGCCAGCTCACCACCTCGTCTCCGGGGTATCACCTACGAGCAGTACTTC
>15|TRBJ2-3|.|TRBD2|TRBV3-1/TRBV3-2
CASSQTSGLTDTQYF
TGTGCCAGCAGCCAGACTAGCGGACTCACAGATACGCAGTATTTT
>15|TRBJ2-7|.|.|TRBV4-3
CASSQGGGAAYEQYF
TGCGCCAGCAGCCAAGGTGGGGGGGCTGCCTACGAGCAGTACTTC
>15|TRBJ1-5|.|.|TRBV27
CASSLLPRVTQPQHF
TGTGCCAGCAGTTTATTACCCAGGGTAACTCAGCCCCAGCATTTT
>16|TRBJ2-2|.|.|TRBV9
CASSVVMARNTGELFF
TGTGCCAGCAGCGTAGTTATGGCTCGAAACACCGGGGAGCTGTTTTTT
>15|TRBJ2-4|.|.|TRBV2
CASSEWGDAKNIQYF
TGTGCCAGCAGTGAGTGGGGGGACGCCAAAAACATTCAGTACTTC
>14|TRBJ1-4|once|.|TRBV19
CASSAQSTNEKLFF
TGTGCCAGTAGTGCACAGTCAACTAATGAAAAACTGTTTTTT
>16|TRBJ2-1|.|TRBD2|TRBV19
CASSALSGGSYNEQFF
TGTGCCAGTAGTGCCCTTAGCGGGGGGTCCTACAATGAGCAGTTCTTC
>11|TRBJ2-5|.|.|TRBV7-3
CASASGETQYF
TGTGCCAGCGCGTCGGGGGAGACCCAGTACTTC
>15|TRBJ2-5|.|TRBD2|TRBV7-2
CASSQIAGGTETQYF
TGTGCCAGCAGCCAAATAGCGGGAGGTACAGAGACCCAGTACTTC
>12|TRBJ2-3|.|.|TRBV7-3
CASSFPSDTQYF
TGTGCCAGCAGCTTTCCATCAGATACGCAGTATTTT
>18|TRBJ1-1|.|.|TRBV10-3
CAISEPAIRAPWDTEAFF
TGTGCCATCAGTGAGCCTGCAATCCGGGCCCCGTGGGACACTGAAGCTTTCTTT
>15|TRBJ2-4|.|.|TRBV24-1
CATSDLGGAKNIQYF
TGTGCCACCAGTGATTTGGGTGGAGCCAAAAACATTCAGTACTTC
>15|TRBJ2-3|.|.|TRBV7-2
CASSLGTLDTDTQYF
TGTGCCAGCAGCTTGGGGACTCTTGACACAGATACGCAGTATTTT
>17|TRBJ2-2|.|.|TRBV4-1
CASSLRSDSSRAGELFF
TGCGCCAGCAGCCTCCGTAGCGACTCCTCTAGGGCCGGGGAGCTGTTTTTT
>15|TRBJ1-4|.|.|TRBV28
CASSPLGRGNEKLFF
TGTGCCAGCAGTCCGTTGGGAAGGGGGAACGAAAAACTGTTTTTT
>15|TRBJ2-1|few|.|TRBV19
CASSMTLSPYNEQFF
TGTGCCAGTAGTATGACACTCTCCCCCTACAATGAGCAGTTCTTC
>17|TRBJ2-5|.|TRBD2|TRBV7-2
CASSLDSGGWKQETQYF
TGTGCCAGCAGCTTAGATTCCGGGGGGTGGAAACAAGAGACCCAGTACTTC
>18|TRBJ2-2|.|TRBD2|TRBV4-1
CASSQEPLAGGNTGELFF
TGCGCCAGCAGCCAGGAACCTCTAGCGGGAGGTAACACCGGGGAGCTGTTTTTT
>12|TRBJ1-4|.|.|TRBV27
CASSFPREKLFF
TGTGCCAGCAGTTTTCCGAGGGAAAAACTGTTTTTT
>15|TRBJ2-5|.|TRBD1|TRBV5-1
CASSSGTGNQETQYF
TGCGCCAGCAGCTCCGGGACAGGGAATCAAGAGACCCAGTACTTC
>14|TRBJ1-1|.|.|TRBV6-2/TRBV6-3
CASSPHNPTAEAFF
TGTGCCAGCAGCCCACATAACCCGACAGCTGAAGCTTTCTTT
>13|TRBJ2-7|once|.|TRBV12-3/TRBV12-4
CASSFQASYEQYF
TGTGCCAGCAGTTTCCAGGCCTCCTACGAGCAGTACTTC
>14|TRBJ1-1|.|.|TRBV21-1
CASSIPGTPGRAFF
TGTGCCAGCAGCATCCCCGGGACTCCCGGGAGGGCTTTCTTT
>15|TRBJ1-5|.|TRBD1|TRBV4-3
CASSHDRGRDQPQHF
TGCGCCAGCAGCCATGACAGGGGAAGAGATCAGCCCCAGCATTTT
>14|TRBJ1-1|once|.|TRBV27
CASSSAARPTEAFF
TGTGCCAGCAGTTCCGCGGCTAGGCCCACTGAAGCTTTCTTT
>15|TRBJ2-5|.|TRBD2|TRBV5-1
CASSELAGGGGTQYF
TGCGCCAGCAGCGAACTAGCGGGCGGTGGGGGGACCCAGTACTTC
>14|TRBJ2-1|once|.|TRBV19
CASSINAGDNEQFF
TGTGCCAGTAGTATAAATGCAGGGGACAATGAGCAGTTCTTC
>14|TRBJ2-2|.|.|TRBV7-2
CASSGGGNTGELFF
TGTGCCAGCAGCGGTGGGGGGAACACCGGGGAGCTGTTTTTT
>15|TRBJ2-3|.|.|TRBV5-1
CASSSRTGREDTQYF
TGCGCCAGCAGCTCTCGGACAGGGCGGGAGGATACGCAGTATTTT
>17|TRBJ1-4|.|.|TRBV12-5
CASGRLQGRGLGEKLFF
TGTGCTAGTGGCCGCCTCCAGGGGCGCGGGTTAGGTGAAAAACTGTTTTTT
>18|TRBJ2-6|.|TRBD1|TRBV23-1
CASNPGQGNSSGANVLTF
TGCGCCAGCAACCCGGGACAGGGGAACTCCTCTGGGGCCAACGTCCTGACTTTC
>15|TRBJ2-2|.|TRBD2|TRBV7-9
CASSTSGRGTGELFF
TGTGCCAGCAGCACCAGCGGGAGGGGGACCGGGGAGCTGTTTTTT
>20|TRBJ2-1|.|.|TRBV24-1
CATSDSPMVPDSPFYNEQFF
TGTGCCACCAGTGATTCCCCCATGGTGCCGGACTCCCCCTTTTACAATGAGCAGTTCTTC
>15|TRBJ2-7|medium-sized|TRBD2|TRBV7-3
CASSFGLAGVYEQYF
TGTGCCAGCAGCTTCGGACTAGCGGGAGTGTACGAGCAGTACTTC
>11|TRBJ2-1|.|TRBD1|TRBV6-5
CASRTGAEQFF
TGTGCCAGCAGGACAGGGGCTGAGCAGTTCTTC
>16|TRBJ1-2|.|.|TRBV5-6
CASSLVPGRRAGGYTF
TGTGCCAGCAGCTTGGTTCCGGGCCGCCGGGCTGGGGGCTACACCTTC
>18|TRBJ2-1|.|TRBD2|TRBV3-1/TRBV3-2
CASSHALAGGDSYNEQFF
TGTGCCAGCAGCCACGCTCTAGCGGGGGGGGACTCCTACAATGAGCAGTTCTTC
>15|TRBJ1-2|.|TRBD1|TRBV9
CASNNRGEGADGYTF
TGTGCCAGCAACAACCGGGGAGAGGGGGCGGATGGCTACACCTTC
>13|TRBJ2-3|once|.|TRBV27
CASSLALTDTQYF
TGTGCCAGCAGTTTAGCATTGACAGATACGCAGTATTTT
>12|TRBJ2-1|.|.|TRBV11-2
CASSGGTEEQFF
TGTGCCAGCAGCGGTGGGACCGAAGAGCAGTTCTTC
>15|TRBJ1-1|.|TRBD1|TRBV5-1
CASSHGGQGAGEAFF
TGCGCCAGCAGCCACGGAGGACAGGGGGCCGGTGAAGCTTTCTTT
>17|TRBJ1-4|.|TRBD1|TRBV7-9
CASSSRQGARGDEKLFF
TGTGCCAGCAGCTCACGGCAGGGGGCGCGGGGCGATGAAAAACTGTTTTTT
>13|TRBJ2-1|.|.|TRBV6-5
CASSYGWSSEQFF
TGTGCCAGCAGTTACGGGTGGAGTAGTGAGCAGTTCTTC
>15|TRBJ1-3|.|TRBD1|TRBV30
CAWRRDRTSGNTIYF
TGTGCCTGGAGGAGGGACAGGACAAGCGGAAACACCATATATTTT
>17|TRBJ1-2|.|TRBD1|TRBV5-1
CASSPGTGGTSDYGYTF
TGCGCCAGCAGCCCTGGGACAGGGGGGACGTCGGACTATGGCTACACCTTC
>15|TRBJ1-4|once|.|TRBV27
CASSLLQRANEKLFF
TGTGCCAGCAGTTTACTGCAGAGAGCTAATGAAAAACTGTTTTTT
>21|TRBJ2-4|few|TRBD2|TRBV27
CASSSLFGETSGRWDKNIQYF
TGTGCCAGCAGTTCCCTTTTCGGGGAAACTAGCGGGAGATGGGACAAAAACATTCAGTACTTC